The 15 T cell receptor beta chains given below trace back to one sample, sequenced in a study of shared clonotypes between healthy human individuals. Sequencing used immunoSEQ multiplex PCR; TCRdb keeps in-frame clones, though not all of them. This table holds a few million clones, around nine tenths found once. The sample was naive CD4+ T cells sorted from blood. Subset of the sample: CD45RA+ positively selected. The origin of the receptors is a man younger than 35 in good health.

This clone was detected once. The CDR3 sequence is CASSEWLESPLHF. CDR3 coding DNA: TGTGCCAGCAGTGAGTGGCTCGAGTCACCCCTCCACTTT. V is TRBV6-4 and J is TRBJ1-6; D unclear. Trimming removed 3 bases at V and 10 bases at J, with 10 bases between. This CDR3 region has 13 residues. Germline lookup yields CDR1 MRHNA and CDR2 SNTAGT.

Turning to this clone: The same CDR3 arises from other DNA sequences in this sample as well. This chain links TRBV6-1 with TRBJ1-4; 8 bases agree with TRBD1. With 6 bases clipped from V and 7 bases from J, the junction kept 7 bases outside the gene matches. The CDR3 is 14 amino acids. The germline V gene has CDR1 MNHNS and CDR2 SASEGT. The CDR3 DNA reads TGTGCCAGCAGCTCAGGGGGCGCGGGTGAAAAACTGTTTTTT. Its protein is CASSSGGAGEKLFF.

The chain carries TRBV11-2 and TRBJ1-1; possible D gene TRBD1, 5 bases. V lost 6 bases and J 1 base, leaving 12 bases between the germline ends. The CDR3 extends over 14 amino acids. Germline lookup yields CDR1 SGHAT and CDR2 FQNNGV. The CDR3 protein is CASRRSQGNTEAFF. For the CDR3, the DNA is TGTGCCAGCAGACGAAGCCAGGGGAACACTGAAGCTTTCTTT.

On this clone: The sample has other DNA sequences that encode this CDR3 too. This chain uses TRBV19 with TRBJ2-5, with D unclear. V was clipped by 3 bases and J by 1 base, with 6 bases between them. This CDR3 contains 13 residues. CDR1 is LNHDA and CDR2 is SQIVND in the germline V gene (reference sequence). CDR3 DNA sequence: TGTGCCAGTAGTATCCAGATCCAAGAGACCCAGTACTTC. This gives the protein CASSIQIQETQYF.

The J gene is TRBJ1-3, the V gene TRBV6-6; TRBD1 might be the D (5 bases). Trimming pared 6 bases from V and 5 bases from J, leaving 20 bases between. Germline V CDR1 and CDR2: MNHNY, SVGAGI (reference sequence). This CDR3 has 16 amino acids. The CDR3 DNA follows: TGTGCCAGCAGCCCTCGCGGTGTGGAGGGACGAAACACCATATATTTT. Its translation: CASSPRGVEGRNTIYF.

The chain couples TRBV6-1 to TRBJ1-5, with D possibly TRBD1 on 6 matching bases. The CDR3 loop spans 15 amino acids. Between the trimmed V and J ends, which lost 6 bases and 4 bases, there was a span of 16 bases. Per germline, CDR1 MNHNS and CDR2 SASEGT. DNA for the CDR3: TGTGCCAGCAGGGACGGACAGTCGGCAAATCAGCCCCAGCATTTT. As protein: CASRDGQSANQPQHF.

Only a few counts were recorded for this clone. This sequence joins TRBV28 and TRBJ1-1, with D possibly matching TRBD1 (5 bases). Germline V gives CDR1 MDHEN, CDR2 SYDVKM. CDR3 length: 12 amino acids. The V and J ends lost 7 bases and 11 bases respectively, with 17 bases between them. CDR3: CASITGGGDAFF. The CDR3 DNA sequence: TGTGCCAGCATCACCGGAGGAGGGGACGCTTTCTTT.

In DNA form, the CDR3 reads TGCGCCAGCAGGGGGGATTTTGGGCAAGAGACCCAGTACTTC. Translated, it gives CASRGDFGQETQYF. The chain links TRBV5-1 to TRBJ2-5; the D gene could be TRBD1 or TRBD2 (5 bases each). This CDR3 region has 14 residues. Germline V gives CDR1 SGHRS, CDR2 YFSETQ. Trimming left V 5 bases short and J 2 bases short, with 13 bases between.

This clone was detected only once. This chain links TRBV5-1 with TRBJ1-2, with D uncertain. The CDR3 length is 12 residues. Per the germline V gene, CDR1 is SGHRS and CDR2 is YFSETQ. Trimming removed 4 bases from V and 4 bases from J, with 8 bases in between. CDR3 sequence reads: CASSMDRYGYTF. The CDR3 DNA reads TGCGCCAGCAGCATGGACCGCTATGGCTACACCTTC.

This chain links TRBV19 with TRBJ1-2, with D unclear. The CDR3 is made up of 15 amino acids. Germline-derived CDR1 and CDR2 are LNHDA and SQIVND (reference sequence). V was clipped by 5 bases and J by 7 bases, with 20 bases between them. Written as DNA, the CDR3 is TGTGCCAGTAGTCCCCCGTCGGCGGGTCTAAGTGGCTACACCTTC. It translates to CASSPPSAGLSGYTF.

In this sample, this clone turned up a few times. The CDR3 loop is CASINGMNTEAFF. CDR3 nucleotide sequence: TGTGCCAGCATTAACGGTATGAACACTGAAGCTTTCTTT. This sequence joins TRBV5-4 and TRBJ1-1; D remains ambiguous. The CDR3 length is 13 residues. Germline CDR1 and CDR2: SGHNT and YYREEE (reference sequence). V lost 6 bases and J lost 0, with 9 bases in between. The variable domain in full, with the rest retrieved from reference TRBV5-4 and TRBJ1-1, is ETGVTQSPTHLIKTRGQQVTLRCSSQSGHNTVSWYQQALGQGPQFIFQYYREEENGRGNFPPRFSGLQFPNYSSELNVNALELDDSALYLCASINGMNTEAFFGQGTRLTVV.

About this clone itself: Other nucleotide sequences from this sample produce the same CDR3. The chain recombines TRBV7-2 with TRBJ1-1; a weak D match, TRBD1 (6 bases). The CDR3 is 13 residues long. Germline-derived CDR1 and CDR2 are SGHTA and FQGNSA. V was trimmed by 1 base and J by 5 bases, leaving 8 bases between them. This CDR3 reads CASSLGGGTEAFF. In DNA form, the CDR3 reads TGTGCCAGCAGCTTAGGAGGGGGTACTGAAGCTTTCTTT.

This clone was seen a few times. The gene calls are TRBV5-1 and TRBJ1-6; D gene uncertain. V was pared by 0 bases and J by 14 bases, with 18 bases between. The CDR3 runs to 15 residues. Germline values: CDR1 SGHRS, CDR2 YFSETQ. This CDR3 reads CASSLVEGARLALHF. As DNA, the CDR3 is TGCGCCAGCAGCTTGGTCGAGGGCGCCCGGTTAGCCCTCCACTTT.

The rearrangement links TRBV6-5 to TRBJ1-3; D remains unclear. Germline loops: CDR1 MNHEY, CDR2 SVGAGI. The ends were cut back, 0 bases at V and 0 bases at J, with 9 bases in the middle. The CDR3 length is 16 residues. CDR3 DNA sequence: TGTGCCAGCAGTTACTCGATTTGGGGCTCTGGAAACACCATATATTTT. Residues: CASSYSIWGSGNTIYF.

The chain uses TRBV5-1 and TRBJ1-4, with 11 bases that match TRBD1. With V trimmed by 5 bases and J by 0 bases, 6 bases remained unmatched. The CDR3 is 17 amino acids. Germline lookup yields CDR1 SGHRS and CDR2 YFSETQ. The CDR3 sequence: CASSTGTGGSTNEKLFF. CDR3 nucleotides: TGCGCCAGCAGTACCGGGACAGGGGGATCAACTAATGAAAAACTGTTTTTT.